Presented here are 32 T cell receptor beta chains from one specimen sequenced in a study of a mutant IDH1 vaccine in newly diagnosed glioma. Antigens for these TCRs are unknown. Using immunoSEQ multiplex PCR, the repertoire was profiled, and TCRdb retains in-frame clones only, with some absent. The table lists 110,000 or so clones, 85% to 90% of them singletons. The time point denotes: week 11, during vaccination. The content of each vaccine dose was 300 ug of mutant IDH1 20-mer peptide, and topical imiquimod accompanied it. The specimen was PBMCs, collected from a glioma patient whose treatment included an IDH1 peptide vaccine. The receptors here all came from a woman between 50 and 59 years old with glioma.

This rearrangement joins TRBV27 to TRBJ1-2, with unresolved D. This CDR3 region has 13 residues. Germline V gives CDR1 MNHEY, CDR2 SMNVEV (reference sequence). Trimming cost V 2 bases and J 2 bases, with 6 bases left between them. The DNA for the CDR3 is TGTGCCAGCAGTTTAAGGGAAAACTATGGCTACACCTTC. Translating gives CASSLRENYGYTF.

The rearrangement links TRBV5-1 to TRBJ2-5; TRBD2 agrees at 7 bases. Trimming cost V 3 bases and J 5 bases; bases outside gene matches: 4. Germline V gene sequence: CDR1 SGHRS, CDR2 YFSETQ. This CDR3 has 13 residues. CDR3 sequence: CASSWTGGETQYF. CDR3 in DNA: TGCGCCAGCAGCTGGACGGGAGGTGAGACCCAGTACTTC.

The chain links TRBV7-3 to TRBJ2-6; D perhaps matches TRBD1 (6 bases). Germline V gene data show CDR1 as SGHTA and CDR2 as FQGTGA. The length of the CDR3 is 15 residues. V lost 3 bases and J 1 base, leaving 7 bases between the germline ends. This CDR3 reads CASSFQGSGANVLTF. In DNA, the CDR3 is TGTGCCAGCAGCTTTCAGGGGTCTGGGGCCAACGTCCTGACTTTC.

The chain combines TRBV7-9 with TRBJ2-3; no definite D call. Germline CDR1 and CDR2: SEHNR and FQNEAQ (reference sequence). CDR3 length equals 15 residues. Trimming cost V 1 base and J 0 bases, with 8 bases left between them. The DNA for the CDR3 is TGTGCCAGCAGCTTAGGGAGCGCTAGCACAGATACGCAGTATTTT. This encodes CASSLGSASTDTQYF.

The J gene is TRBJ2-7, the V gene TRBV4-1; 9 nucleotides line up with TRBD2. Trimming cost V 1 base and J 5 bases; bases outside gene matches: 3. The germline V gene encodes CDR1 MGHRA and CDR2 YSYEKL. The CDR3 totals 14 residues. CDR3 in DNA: TGCGCCAGCAGCCAAGGGCGGGAGGGCGACGAGCAGTACTTC. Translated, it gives CASSQGREGDEQYF.

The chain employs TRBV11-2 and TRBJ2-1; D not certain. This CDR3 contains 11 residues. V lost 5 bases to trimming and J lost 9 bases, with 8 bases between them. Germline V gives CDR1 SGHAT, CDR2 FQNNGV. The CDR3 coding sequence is TGTGCCAGCAGCGAAGTTCTTGAGCAGTTCTTC. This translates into CASSEVLEQFF.

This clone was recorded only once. CDR3 DNA: TGCGCCAGCAGCTTGGCCAGCGTCCGCTCCTACAATGAGCAGTTCTTC. It yields the protein CASSLASVRSYNEQFF. The chain couples TRBV5-1 to TRBJ2-1; no definite D call. Trimming removed 0 bases at V and 0 bases at J, with 10 bases between. The V gene's germline CDR1 is SGHRS and CDR2 YFSETQ. The CDR3 has 16 residues.

CDR3 DNA sequence: TGTGCCAGCTCACCAGGGACAGGGGACTACGAGCAGTACTTC. Translated: CASSPGTGDYEQYF. This chain joins TRBV18 and TRBJ2-7; TRBD1 agrees at 10 bases. There are 14 residues in the CDR3. CDR1 KGHSH and CDR2 LQKENI come from the germline V gene. The V and J ends lost 2 bases and 3 bases, in that order; junction bases with no gene match: 1. Filled out from reference TRBV18 and TRBJ2-7, the complete variable domain reads NAGVMQNPRHLVRRRGQEARLRCSPMKGHSHVYWYRQLPEEGLKFMVYLQKENIIDESGMPKERFSAEFPKEGPSILRIQQVVRGDSAAYFCASSPGTGDYEQYFGPGTRLTVT.

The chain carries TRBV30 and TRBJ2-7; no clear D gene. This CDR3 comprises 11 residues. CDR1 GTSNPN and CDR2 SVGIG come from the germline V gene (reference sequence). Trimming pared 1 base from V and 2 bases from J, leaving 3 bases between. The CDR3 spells CAWSAPYEQYF. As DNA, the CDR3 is TGTGCCTGGAGTGCCCCCTACGAGCAGTACTTC.

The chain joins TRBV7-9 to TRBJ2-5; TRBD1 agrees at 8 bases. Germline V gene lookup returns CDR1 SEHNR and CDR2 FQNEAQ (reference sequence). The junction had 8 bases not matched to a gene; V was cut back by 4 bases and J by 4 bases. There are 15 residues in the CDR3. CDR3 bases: TGTGCCAGCAGCTCCAGACAGGGGCAAGGAGAGACCCAGTACTTC. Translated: CASSSRQGQGETQYF.

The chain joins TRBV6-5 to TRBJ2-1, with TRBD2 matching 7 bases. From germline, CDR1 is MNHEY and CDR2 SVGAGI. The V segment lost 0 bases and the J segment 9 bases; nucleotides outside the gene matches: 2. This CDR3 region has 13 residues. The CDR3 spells CASSYSTSSEQFF. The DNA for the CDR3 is TGTGCCAGCAGTTACTCGACTAGCAGTGAGCAGTTCTTC.

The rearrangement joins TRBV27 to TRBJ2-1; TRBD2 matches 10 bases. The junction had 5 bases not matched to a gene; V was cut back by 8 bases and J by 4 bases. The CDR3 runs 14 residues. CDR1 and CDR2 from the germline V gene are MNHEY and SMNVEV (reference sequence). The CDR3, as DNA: TGTGCCAGCGCTAGCGGGAGTTCTTACAATGAGCAGTTCTTC. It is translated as CASASGSSYNEQFF.

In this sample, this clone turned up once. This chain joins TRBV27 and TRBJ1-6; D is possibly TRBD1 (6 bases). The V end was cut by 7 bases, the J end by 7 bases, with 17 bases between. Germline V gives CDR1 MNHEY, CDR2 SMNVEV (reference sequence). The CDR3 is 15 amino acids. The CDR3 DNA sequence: TGTGCCAGCACCCTGCAGGGGCATAACAATTCACCCCTCCACTTT. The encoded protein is CASTLQGHNNSPLHF.

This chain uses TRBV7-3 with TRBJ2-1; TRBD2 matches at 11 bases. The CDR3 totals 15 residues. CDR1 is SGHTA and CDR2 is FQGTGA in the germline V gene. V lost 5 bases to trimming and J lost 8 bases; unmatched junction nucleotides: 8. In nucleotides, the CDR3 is TGTGCCAGCAGCCTAGTAGCGGGAGGGCCCTATGAGCAGTTCTTC. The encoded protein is CASSLVAGGPYEQFF.

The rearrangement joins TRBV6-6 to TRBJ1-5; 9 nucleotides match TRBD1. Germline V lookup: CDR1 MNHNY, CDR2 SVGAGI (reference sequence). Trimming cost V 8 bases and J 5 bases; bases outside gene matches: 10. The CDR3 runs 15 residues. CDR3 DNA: TGTGCCAGCGAACCGGGACAGGGATTGGATCAGCCCCAGCATTTT. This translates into CASEPGQGLDQPQHF.

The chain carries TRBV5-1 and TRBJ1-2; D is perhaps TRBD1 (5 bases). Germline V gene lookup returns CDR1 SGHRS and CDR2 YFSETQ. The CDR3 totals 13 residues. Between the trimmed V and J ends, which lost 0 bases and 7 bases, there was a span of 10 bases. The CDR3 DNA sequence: TGCGCCAGCAGCTTGGGGCAGGGAAGTGGCTACACCTTC. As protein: CASSLGQGSGYTF. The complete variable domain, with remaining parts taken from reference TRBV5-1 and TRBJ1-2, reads KAGVTQTPRYLIKTRGQQVTLSCSPISGHRSVSWYQQTPGQGLQFLFEYFSETQRNKGNFPGRFSGRQFSNSRSEMNVSTLELGDSALYLCASSLGQGSGYTFGSGTRLTVV.

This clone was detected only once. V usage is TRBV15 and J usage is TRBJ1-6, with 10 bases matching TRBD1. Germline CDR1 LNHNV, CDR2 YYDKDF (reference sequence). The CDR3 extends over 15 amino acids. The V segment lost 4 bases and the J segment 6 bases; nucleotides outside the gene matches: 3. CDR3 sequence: CATSMDRGSNSPLHF. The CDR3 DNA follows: TGTGCCACCAGCATGGACAGGGGGAGTAATTCACCCCTCCACTTT.

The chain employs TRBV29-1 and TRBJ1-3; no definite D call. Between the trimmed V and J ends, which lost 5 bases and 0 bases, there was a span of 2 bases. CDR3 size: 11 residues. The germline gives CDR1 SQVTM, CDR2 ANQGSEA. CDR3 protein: CSVHSGNTIYF. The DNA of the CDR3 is TGCAGCGTTCACTCTGGAAACACCATATATTTT. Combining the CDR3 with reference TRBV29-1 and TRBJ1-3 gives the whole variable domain SAVISQKPSRDICQRGTSLTIQCQVDSQVTMMFWYRQQPGQSLTLIATANQGSEATYESGFVIDKFPISRPNLTFSTLTVSNMSPEDSSIYLCSVHSGNTIYFGEGSWLTVV.

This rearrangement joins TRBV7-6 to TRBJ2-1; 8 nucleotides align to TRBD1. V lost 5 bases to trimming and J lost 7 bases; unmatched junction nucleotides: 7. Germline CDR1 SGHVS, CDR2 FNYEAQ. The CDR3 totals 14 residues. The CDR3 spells CASSPDRGGNEQFF. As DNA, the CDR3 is TGTGCCAGCAGCCCCGACAGGGGTGGTAATGAGCAGTTCTTC.

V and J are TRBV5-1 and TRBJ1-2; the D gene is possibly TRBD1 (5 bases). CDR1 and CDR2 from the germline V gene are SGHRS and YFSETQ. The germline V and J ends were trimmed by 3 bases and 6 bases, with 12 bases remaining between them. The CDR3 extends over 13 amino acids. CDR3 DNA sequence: TGCGCCAGCAGCTGGGGGACGGAGGATGGCTACACCTTC. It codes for CASSWGTEDGYTF.

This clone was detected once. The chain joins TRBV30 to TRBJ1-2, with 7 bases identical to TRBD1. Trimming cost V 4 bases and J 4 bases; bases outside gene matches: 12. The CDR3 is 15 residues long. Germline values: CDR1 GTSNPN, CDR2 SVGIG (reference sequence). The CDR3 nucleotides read TGTGCCTGGACGATAAGACAGGGTGTTTCCTATGGCTACACCTTC. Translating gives CAWTIRQGVSYGYTF.

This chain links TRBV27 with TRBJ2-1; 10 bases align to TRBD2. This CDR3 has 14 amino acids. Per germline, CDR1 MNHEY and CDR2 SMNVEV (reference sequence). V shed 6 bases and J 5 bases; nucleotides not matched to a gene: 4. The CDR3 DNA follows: TGTGCCAGCAGAGCGGGAGGGCCGAACAATGAGCAGTTCTTC. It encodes CASRAGGPNNEQFF.

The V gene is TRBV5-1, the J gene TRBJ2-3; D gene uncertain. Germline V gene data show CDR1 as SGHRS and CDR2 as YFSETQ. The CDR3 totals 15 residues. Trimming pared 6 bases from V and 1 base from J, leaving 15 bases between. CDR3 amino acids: CASTQGWVRTDTQYF. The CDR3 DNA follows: TGCGCCAGCACCCAAGGGTGGGTTCGCACAGATACGCAGTATTTT. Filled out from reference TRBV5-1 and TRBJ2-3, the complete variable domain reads KAGVTQTPRYLIKTRGQQVTLSCSPISGHRSVSWYQQTPGQGLQFLFEYFSETQRNKGNFPGRFSGRQFSNSRSEMNVSTLELGDSALYLCASTQGWVRTDTQYFGPGTRLTVL.

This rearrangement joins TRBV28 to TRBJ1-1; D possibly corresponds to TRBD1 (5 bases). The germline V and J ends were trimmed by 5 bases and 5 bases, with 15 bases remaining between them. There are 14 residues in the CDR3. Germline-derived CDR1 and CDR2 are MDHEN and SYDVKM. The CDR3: CASSPGPPWTEAFF. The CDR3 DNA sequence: TGTGCCAGCAGTCCGGGACCGCCGTGGACTGAAGCTTTCTTT.

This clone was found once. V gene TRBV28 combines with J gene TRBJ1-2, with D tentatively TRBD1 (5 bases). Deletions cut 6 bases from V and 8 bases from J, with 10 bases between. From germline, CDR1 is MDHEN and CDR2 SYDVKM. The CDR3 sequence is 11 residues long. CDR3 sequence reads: CASSSRVGYTF. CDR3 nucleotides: TGTGCCAGCAGCTCCAGGGTAGGCTACACCTTC.

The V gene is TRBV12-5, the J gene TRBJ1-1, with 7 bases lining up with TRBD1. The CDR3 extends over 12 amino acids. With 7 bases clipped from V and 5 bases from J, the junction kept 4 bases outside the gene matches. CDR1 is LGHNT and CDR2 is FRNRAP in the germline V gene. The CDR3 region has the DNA TGTGCTAGTGCTCCGGGACAGACTGAAGCTTTCTTT. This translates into CASAPGQTEAFF.

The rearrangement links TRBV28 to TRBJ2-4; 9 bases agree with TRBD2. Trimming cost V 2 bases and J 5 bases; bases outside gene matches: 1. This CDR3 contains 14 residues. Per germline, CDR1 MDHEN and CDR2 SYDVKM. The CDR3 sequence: CASSLAGGENIQYF. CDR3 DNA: TGTGCCAGCAGTTTAGCGGGAGGGGAAAACATTCAGTACTTC.

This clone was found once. As DNA, the CDR3 is TGTGCCAGCAGCGTAGAGGGGAAGACCGGGGAGCTGTTTTTT. It yields the protein CASSVEGKTGELFF. The chain couples TRBV9 to TRBJ2-2, with a tentative D call TRBD1 (5 bases). Germline-derived CDR1 and CDR2 are SGDLS and YYNGEE. The germline V and J ends were trimmed by 0 bases and 5 bases, with 8 bases remaining between them. The CDR3 consists of 14 residues.

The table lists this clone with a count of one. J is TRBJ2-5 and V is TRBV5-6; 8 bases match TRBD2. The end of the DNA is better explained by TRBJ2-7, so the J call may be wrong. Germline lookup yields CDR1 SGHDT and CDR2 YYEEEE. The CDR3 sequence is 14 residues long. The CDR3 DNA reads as TGTGCCAGCAGCGTCGGACTAGCCCCCTACGAGCAGTACTTC. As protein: CASSVGLAPYEQYF.

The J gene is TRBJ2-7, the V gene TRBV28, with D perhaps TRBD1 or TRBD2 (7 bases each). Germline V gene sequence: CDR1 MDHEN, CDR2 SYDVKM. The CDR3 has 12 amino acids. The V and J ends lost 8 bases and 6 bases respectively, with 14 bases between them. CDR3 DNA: TGTGCCAGCCGGGGAGGGGGCGGCGAGCAGTACTTC. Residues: CASRGGGGEQYF.

CDR3 DNA sequence: TGTGCCAGCAGCCCCCCCTCTGGAAACACCATATATTTT. Translated, it gives CASSPPSGNTIYF. This chain connects TRBV6-4 to TRBJ1-3; the D is unclear. Germline values: CDR1 MRHNA, CDR2 SNTAGT. Deletions cut 6 bases from V and 0 bases from J, with 6 bases between. The CDR3 runs 13 residues.

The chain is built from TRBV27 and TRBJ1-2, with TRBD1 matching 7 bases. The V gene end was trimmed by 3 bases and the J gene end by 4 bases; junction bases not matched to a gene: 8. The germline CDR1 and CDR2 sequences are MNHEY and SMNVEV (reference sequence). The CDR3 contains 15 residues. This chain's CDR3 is CASSLTGRGLYGYTF. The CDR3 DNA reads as TGTGCCAGCAGTTTGACAGGGAGAGGACTCTATGGCTACACCTTC.